This T cell receptor (beta chain) was profiled in a study of OX40 agonist ivuxolimab in advanced cancers. Study-level background: Participants, roughly 80% male, averaged around 60 years of age, ranging from roughly 20 to 79. Three patients got partial responses; one had hepatocellular carcinoma and two had cutaneous melanoma.

Assay: immunoSEQ multiplex PCR; the TCRdb copy retains only in-frame clones and omits some. The sample carries around 33,000 clones, more than 75% recorded once. In the case of this clone: Mismatch with germline at one junction end may stem from a read error.

The CDR3 spans 14 residues. Germline CDR1 MNHNY, CDR2 SVGAGI (reference sequence). This chain uses TRBV6-6 with TRBJ1-2, with 10 bases fitting TRBD1. The specimen comprised CD4+ or CD8+ T cells sorted from blood, sampled in a trial of the OX40 agonist ivuxolimab. The sequence derives from an adult with an advanced solid tumor such as melanoma, head and neck, liver or kidney cancer. Here the CDR3 reads CAISGTGEDYGYTF. DNA for the CDR3: TGTGCCATCAGTGGGACAGGGGAAGACTATGGCTACACCTTC.